The 26 T cell receptor beta chains below come from one sample, sequenced in a study of CD8 T cells in ankylosing spondylitis listed by TCRdb under 2017. Libraries were constructed by 5' RACE. The instrument was an Illumina HiSeq 2500. TCRdb ran its own pipeline on the public reads, namely fastp trimming at Q25 and MiXCR clone calling, and kept in-frame beta chains. For every CDR3 protein sequence, its rows merge into one entry that carries the most common genes and DNA. The sample table shows some 240,000 distinct CDR3 sequences, and 18% are seen once. The ten largest clones take up less than 35% of the sample. The sequenced sample was blood, either unsorted or a sorted T cell fraction (not recorded which). The origin of the receptors is a male donor with ankylosing spondylitis or in good health (not recorded which).

The V gene is TRBV4-2, the J gene TRBJ2-2; unclear D gene. The CDR3 contains 19 residues. From germline, CDR1 is LGHNA and CDR2 YNFKEQ. V was trimmed by 0 bases and J by 0 bases, leaving 17 bases between them. CDR3 in DNA: TGTGCCAGCAGCCAAGAAATACTCTTAACGCTAACGAACACCGGGGAGCTGTTTTTT. Amino acids: CASSQEILLTLTNTGELFF.

About this clonotype itself: One end of the junction fails to match germline, which may point to a read error. This chain links TRBV20-1 with TRBJ2-2, with a tentative D call TRBD2 (6 bases). Per germline, CDR1 DFQATT and CDR2 SNEGSKA (reference sequence). This CDR3 contains 13 residues. DNA for the CDR3: TGCAGTGCCCGGCTAGCGAACTCCGGGGAGCTGTTTTTT. Translation gives CSARLANSGELFF.

This clonotype was counted a few times. The rearrangement joins TRBV4-3 to TRBJ2-7; D possibly corresponds to TRBD2 (6 bases). The CDR3 has 15 residues. The germline V and J ends were trimmed by 0 bases and 2 bases, with 11 bases remaining between them. Germline V gene data show CDR1 as LGHNA and CDR2 as YSLEER. The CDR3: CASSQDREVPYEQYF. The CDR3 region has the DNA TGCGCCAGCAGCCAAGATAGGGAGGTACCCTACGAGCAGTACTTC.

This clonotype has a handful of counts. The rearrangement joins TRBV4-1 to TRBJ2-3; no clear D. This CDR3 is built from 14 residues. V dropped 4 bases and J dropped 0 bases, with 8 bases sitting between them. CDR1 is MGHRA and CDR2 is YSYEKL in the germline V gene. CDR3 region: CASSPSRSTDTQYF. The CDR3 nucleotides are TGCGCCAGCAGCCCCAGCCGTAGCACAGATACGCAGTATTTT.

The genes are TRBV9 and TRBJ1-1; 9 nucleotides line up with TRBD1. The trim removed 3 bases at V and 3 bases at J, leaving 6 bases unmatched. The CDR3 covers 15 residues. Germline CDR1 SGDLS, CDR2 YYNGEE. CDR3 sequence: CASSEGTGKHTEAFF. CDR3 nucleotides: TGTGCCAGCAGCGAGGGGACAGGGAAGCACACTGAAGCTTTCTTT. Together with reference TRBV9 and TRBJ1-1, the CDR3 gives the full variable domain: DSGVTQTPKHLITATGQRVTLRCSPRSGDLSVYWYQQSLDQGLQFLIQYYNGEERAKGNILERFSAQQFPDLHSELNLSSLELGDSALYFCASSEGTGKHTEAFFGQGTRLTVV.

The rearrangement links TRBV12-3 or TRBV12-4 to TRBJ2-1; tentative D call: TRBD1 (5 bases). The V gene lost 3 bases and the J gene lost 10 bases, with 13 bases spanning the gap. CDR3 size: 13 residues. In DNA form, the CDR3 reads TGTGCCAGCAGTTTTGGCGGACACGGGGAGCAGTTCTTC. Encoded protein: CASSFGGHGEQFF.

The J gene is TRBJ2-1, the V gene TRBV7-9; weak D call: TRBD2 (5 bases). CDR3 length equals 13 residues. Germline-derived CDR1 and CDR2 are SEHNR and FQNEAQ (reference sequence). The V end lost 3 bases, the J end lost 8 bases, and 11 bases lay between the germline ends. CDR3: CASSFIKEDEQFF. CDR3 sequence (DNA): TGTGCCAGCAGCTTCATTAAGGAGGATGAGCAGTTCTTC.

This clonotype has a handful of counts. The chain combines TRBV28 with TRBJ2-7; 7 positions agree with TRBD2. Germline trimming cut 6 bases from V and 5 bases from J; bases unmatched to any gene: 10. CDR3 length equals 14 residues. Germline CDR1 and CDR2: MDHEN and SYDVKM. The chain's CDR3 is CASRQQTSYHEQYF. Here the CDR3 DNA reads TGTGCCAGCAGACAGCAGACTAGCTACCACGAGCAGTACTTC.

V gene TRBV9 combines with J gene TRBJ2-7; 10 nucleotides match TRBD2. J was trimmed by 3 bases and V by 0 bases; bases with no gene match: 3. Germline CDR1 SGDLS, CDR2 YYNGEE. This CDR3 is built from 15 residues. DNA for the CDR3: TGTGCCAGCAGCGTAGCGTCTAGCGGGAGCTACGAGCAGTACTTC. Residues: CASSVASSGSYEQYF.

Of note for this clonotype: A junction boundary mismatches the germline segment, possibly from a read error. The rearrangement joins TRBV7-9 to TRBJ2-7; 7 nucleotides align to TRBD1. The CDR3 length is 14 residues. Looked up from germline, CDR1 is SEHNR and CDR2 is FQNEAQ (reference sequence). The CDR3 sequence: CSSSLGGQVPEQYF. DNA of the CDR3: TGTTCCAGCAGCTTAGGCGGACAGGTCCCCGAGCAGTACTTC.

The chain carries TRBV5-6 and TRBJ2-5, with D unclear. In germline, CDR1 is SGHDT, CDR2 YYEEEE. Trimming pared 4 bases from V and 1 base from J, leaving 8 bases between. The CDR3 loop spans 13 amino acids. The CDR3 sequence: CASSPIIQETQYF. DNA of the CDR3: TGTGCCAGCAGCCCTATAATCCAAGAGACCCAGTACTTC.

The rearrangement uses TRBV29-1 and TRBJ1-1; TRBD1 is a possible D gene (5 bases). Germline V lookup: CDR1 SQVTM, CDR2 ANQGSEA. V lost 6 bases, J lost 4 bases, and 12 bases lay in between. CDR3 length equals 12 residues. CDR3 DNA: TGCAGCGTCGCGGGGGGAGGCACTGAAGCTTTCTTT. Translating it yields CSVAGGGTEAFF.

The V gene is TRBV9, the J gene TRBJ2-3, with D uncertain. Trimming cost V 0 bases and J 0 bases, with 8 bases left between them. The CDR3 runs to 15 residues. CDR1 and CDR2 from the germline V gene are SGDLS and YYNGEE. CDR3 in DNA: TGTGCCAGCAGCGTAGATCTAATAAGCACAGATACGCAGTATTTT. Amino acids: CASSVDLISTDTQYF.

The rearrangement links TRBV4-3 to TRBJ2-1; TRBD2 matches at 8 bases. Germline CDR1 LGHNA, CDR2 YSLEER. V shed 3 bases, J shed 3 bases, and the junction held 10 bases outside the gene matches. The CDR3 covers 17 residues. The CDR3 DNA reads as TGCGCCAGCAGCCAGAACCAGGGGAGCGGGAGCTACAATGAGCAGTTCTTC. It codes for CASSQNQGSGSYNEQFF.

This clonotype was seen a handful of times. The chain carries TRBV5-1 and TRBJ2-7; TRBD2 is a possible D gene (6 bases). The germline V gene encodes CDR1 SGHRS and CDR2 YFSETQ. The length of the CDR3 is 14 residues. Trimming took 5 bases from V and 3 from J, leaving 15 bases between them. In nucleotides, the CDR3 is TGCGCCAGCAGAACTTCGGGAGAATACTACGAGCAGTACTTC. Protein product: CASRTSGEYYEQYF.

The CDR3 reads CASSLGGTEQYF. For the CDR3, the DNA is TGTGCCAGCAGCTTGGGCGGGACCGAGCAGTACTTC. The chain joins TRBV7-8 to TRBJ2-7; the D gene is possibly TRBD2 (6 bases). Germline lookup yields CDR1 SGHVS and CDR2 FQNEAQ. The CDR3 length is 12 residues. Trimming stripped 3 bases from V and 6 bases from J, with 9 bases between.

Many counts were recorded for this clonotype. This chain connects TRBV6-1 to TRBJ2-1; the match to TRBD2 covers 8 bases. Germline V CDR1 and CDR2: MNHNS, SASEGT. This CDR3 has 14 residues. Losses at the gene ends were 6 bases for V and 2 bases for J; bases not matched to a gene: 3. CDR3 nucleotide sequence: TGTGCCAGCAGACGGGAGGGCCCCTACAATGAGCAGTTCTTC. Translation: CASRREGPYNEQFF.

This clonotype came up many times. V gene TRBV7-6 combines with J gene TRBJ2-3; D gene ambiguous. Germline V gene lookup returns CDR1 SGHVS and CDR2 FNYEAQ. The ends were cut back, 4 bases at V and 2 bases at J, with 7 bases in the middle. The CDR3 covers 13 residues. This CDR3 is CASSSLITDTQYF. As DNA, the CDR3 is TGTGCCAGCAGCTCCCTAATCACAGATACGCAGTATTTT.

This chain's CDR3 is CASSQDGVWWTGELFF. CDR3 nucleotide sequence: TGTGCCAGCAGCCAAGATGGGGTATGGTGGACCGGGGAGCTGTTTTTT. The rearrangement joins TRBV3-1 to TRBJ2-2; D is undetermined. The CDR3 has 16 amino acids. CDR1 and CDR2 (germline): LGHDT, YNNKEL (reference sequence). V was clipped by 0 bases and J by 5 bases, with 13 bases between them.

The chain links TRBV20-1 to TRBJ2-1; TRBD2 matches at 13 bases. The germline V gene encodes CDR1 DFQATT and CDR2 SNEGSKA (reference sequence). The trim removed 6 bases at V and 7 bases at J, leaving 6 bases unmatched. This CDR3 spans 14 amino acids. CDR3 protein: CSATLTSGRNEQFF. CDR3 sequence (DNA): TGCAGTGCGACGCTGACTAGCGGGAGGAATGAGCAGTTCTTC.

This chain links TRBV28 with TRBJ2-5, with 8 bases that match TRBD1. The CDR3 is 13 residues long. Looked up from germline, CDR1 is MDHEN and CDR2 is SYDVKM. After removal of 5 bases from V and 9 bases from J, the junction contained 8 bases not matched to a gene. CDR3 region: CASSPRGQGAQYF. In DNA form, the CDR3 reads TGTGCCAGCAGTCCCAGGGGGCAGGGGGCCCAGTACTTC.

The chain links TRBV6-5 to TRBJ2-5; possible D gene TRBD2, 5 bases. The CDR3 spans 14 residues. In germline, CDR1 is MNHEY, CDR2 SVGAGI. Trimming removed 0 bases from V and 3 bases from J, with 8 bases in between. CDR3 sequence reads: CASSYSAGEETQYF. The CDR3 DNA reads as TGTGCCAGCAGTTACTCGGCCGGGGAAGAGACCCAGTACTTC.

This clonotype was counted only a few times. The V and J genes are TRBV6-2 or TRBV6-3 and TRBJ2-3; D gene ambiguous. The germline CDR1 and CDR2 sequences are MNHEY and SVGEGT. The CDR3 length is 14 residues. V lost 3 bases, J lost 4 bases, and 11 bases lay in between. Written as DNA, the CDR3 is TGTGCCAGCAGTTATCGTCTTGACGCAGATACGCAGTATTTT. It translates to CASSYRLDADTQYF.

With regard to this clonotype: The junction shows a germline mismatch at one end, possibly a read error. The rearrangement uses TRBV20-1 and TRBJ1-2, with 7 bases lining up with TRBD1. This CDR3 has 10 amino acids. The germline CDR1 and CDR2 sequences are DFQATT and SNEGSKA (reference sequence). The CDR3 loop is CSARGRGQAF. CDR3 bases: TGCAGTGCTAGAGGACGAGGACAGGCCTTC.

The chain uses TRBV5-6 and TRBJ1-5; 7 bases agree with TRBD1. The DNA end is more similar to TRBJ2-3, so the J call may be wrong. Germline-derived CDR1 and CDR2 are SGHDT and YYEEEE. The CDR3 has 14 amino acids. The CDR3, as DNA: TGTGCCAGCAGCTTGGGAAGGGTGGGACAGCCCCAGTATTTT. Residues: CASSLGRVGQPQYF.

This clonotype was detected ten times or more. The gene calls are TRBV4-2 and TRBJ2-2, with D tentatively TRBD1 (5 bases). The CDR3 consists of 15 residues. V was cut by 0 bases and J by 5 bases, with 10 bases left in between. Germline V gene lookup returns CDR1 LGHNA and CDR2 YNFKEQ. The CDR3 spells CASSQDPQGTGELFF. CDR3 nucleotide sequence: TGTGCCAGCAGCCAAGATCCTCAGGGAACCGGGGAGCTGTTTTTT.